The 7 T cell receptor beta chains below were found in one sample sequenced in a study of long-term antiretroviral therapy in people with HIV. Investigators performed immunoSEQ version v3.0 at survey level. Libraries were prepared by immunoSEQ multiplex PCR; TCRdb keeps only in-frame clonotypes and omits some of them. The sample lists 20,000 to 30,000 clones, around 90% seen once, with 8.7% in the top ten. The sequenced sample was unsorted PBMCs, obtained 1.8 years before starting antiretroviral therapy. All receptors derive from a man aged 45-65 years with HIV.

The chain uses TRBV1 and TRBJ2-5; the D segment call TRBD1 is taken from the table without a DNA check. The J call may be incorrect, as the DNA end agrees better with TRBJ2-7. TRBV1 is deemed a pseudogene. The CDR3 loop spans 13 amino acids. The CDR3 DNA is TGCACCAGCAGCCCATACAGGGATTACGAGCAGTACTTC. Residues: CTSSPYRDYEQYF.

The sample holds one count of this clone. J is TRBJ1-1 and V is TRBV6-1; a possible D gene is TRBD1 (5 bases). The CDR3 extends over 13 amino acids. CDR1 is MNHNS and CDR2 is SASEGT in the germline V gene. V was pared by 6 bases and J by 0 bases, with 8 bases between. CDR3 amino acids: CASSRTLNTEAFF. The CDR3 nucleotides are TGTGCCAGCAGCCGGACACTGAACACTGAAGCTTTCTTT.

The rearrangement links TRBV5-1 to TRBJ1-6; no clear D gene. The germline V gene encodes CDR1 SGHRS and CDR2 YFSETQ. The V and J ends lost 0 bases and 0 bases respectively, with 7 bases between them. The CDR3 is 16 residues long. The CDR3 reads CASSLAGSSYNSPLHF. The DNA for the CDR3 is TGCGCCAGCAGCTTGGCCGGGAGCTCCTATAATTCACCCCTCCACTTT.

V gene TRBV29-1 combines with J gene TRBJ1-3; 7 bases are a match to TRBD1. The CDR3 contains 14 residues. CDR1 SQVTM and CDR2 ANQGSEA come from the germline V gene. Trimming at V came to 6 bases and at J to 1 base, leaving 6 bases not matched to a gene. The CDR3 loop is CSVGEQGSGNTIYF. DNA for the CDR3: TGCAGCGTGGGTGAACAGGGGTCTGGAAACACCATATATTTT.

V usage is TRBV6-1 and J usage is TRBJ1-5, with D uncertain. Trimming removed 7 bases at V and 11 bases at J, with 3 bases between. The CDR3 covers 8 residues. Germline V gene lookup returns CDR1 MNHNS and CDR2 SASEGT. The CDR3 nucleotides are TGTGCCAGCATGGCCCAGCATTTT. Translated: CASMAQHF.

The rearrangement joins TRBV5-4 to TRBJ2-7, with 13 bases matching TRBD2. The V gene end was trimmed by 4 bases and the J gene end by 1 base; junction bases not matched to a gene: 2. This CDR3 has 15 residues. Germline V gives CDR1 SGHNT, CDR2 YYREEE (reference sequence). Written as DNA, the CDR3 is TGTGCCAGCAGCCGGGGACTAGCGGGATCCTACGAGCAGTACTTC. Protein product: CASSRGLAGSYEQYF.

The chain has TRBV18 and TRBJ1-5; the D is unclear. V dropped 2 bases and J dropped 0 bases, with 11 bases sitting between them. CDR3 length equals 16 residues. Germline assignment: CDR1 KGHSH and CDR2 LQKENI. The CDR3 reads CASSPFNSHSNQPQHF. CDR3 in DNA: TGTGCCAGCTCACCATTTAACAGCCATAGCAATCAGCCCCAGCATTTT.